A selection of T cell receptor beta chains follows, all from one sample in a study of blood T cells in healthy people across ages. One entry per CDR3 protein results from TCRdb running MiXCR on the 5' RACE reads. The sample includes 550,000 to 800,000 distinct CDR3 sequences, about 34% seen only once; the top ten take 15%. The sequencing input was blood. The receptors shown here come from a woman at least 80 years old in good health. CDR3s include the opening cysteine and the closing phenylalanine or tryptophan. D genes are given only for firm matches. Size is omitted from some rows. Given values are once, few, many or a class for expanded clones.

size	V	J	D	length	CDR3	DNA
-	TRBV6-1	TRBJ2-1	-	14	CASSEGLEQGEQFF	TGTGCCAGCAGTGAAGGACTAGAGCAGGGTGAGCAGTTCTTC
-	TRBV5-1	TRBJ1-4	-	15	CTSSSSVGEMKKLFF	TGCACCAGCAGCTCTTCGGTAGGGGAAATGAAAAAACTGTTTTTT
-	TRBV6-2/TRBV6-3	TRBJ2-3	TRBD2	17	CASSYSTSGETLVTQYF	TGTGCCAGCAGTTACTCGACTAGCGGGGAGACGTTAGTTACGCAGTATTTT
-	TRBV11-2	TRBJ1-4	TRBD1	13	CASSLAGTGKLFF	TGTGCCAGCAGCTTAGCAGGGACAGGAAAACTGTTTTTT
-	TRBV7-3	TRBJ1-6	-	16	CASSLYGSSYNSPLHF	TGTGCCAGCAGCTTATATGGGAGCTCCTATAATTCACCCCTCCACTTT
many	TRBV20-1	TRBJ2-1	-	12	CSASPLGAEQFF	TGCAGTGCTTCGCCCTTAGGGGCTGAGCAGTTCTTC
-	TRBV20-1	TRBJ1-6	TRBD1	12	CGCGQGDSPLHF	TGCGGGTGCGGACAGGGAGACTCACCCCTCCACTTT
-	TRBV7-3	TRBJ2-7	TRBD1	15	CASSLPGQFSYEQYF	TGTGCCAGCAGCTTACCGGGACAGTTTTCCTACGAGCAGTACTTC
many	TRBV7-2	TRBJ1-1	-	13	CASSLAENTEAFF	TGTGCCAGCAGCTTAGCGGAGAACACTGAAGCTTTCTTT
-	TRBV7-9	TRBJ2-7	-	14	CASGSRGRVYEQYF	TGTGCCAGCGGATCCCGGGGACGGGTATACGAGCAGTACTTC
-	TRBV7-2	TRBJ2-7	TRBD1	15	CACSLTGTGPDEQYF	TGTGCCTGCAGCTTAACCGGGACAGGGCCAGACGAGCAGTACTTC
many	TRBV7-9	TRBJ2-5	-	15	CASSLEGLGGETQYF	TGTGCCAGCAGCTTAGAAGGACTAGGGGGAGAGACCCAGTACTTC
many	TRBV20-1	TRBJ2-7	-	15	CSAREAVPSSYEQYF	TGCAGTGCTAGAGAGGCCGTCCCAAGCTCCTACGAGCAGTACTTC
many	TRBV29-1	TRBJ1-2	TRBD1	12	CSVGTGGHGYTF	TGCAGCGTGGGGACAGGGGGTCATGGCTACACCTTC
-	TRBV6-5	TRBJ1-5	TRBD1	12	CASGQGDQPQHF	TGTGCCAGCGGGCAGGGGGATCAGCCCCAGCATTTT
-	TRBV29-1	TRBJ1-3	-	16	CSVEGRGSRSGNTIYF	TGCAGCGTTGAAGGGCGAGGTTCCCGCTCTGGAAACACCATATATTTT
many	TRBV14	TRBJ2-7	-	11	CASSGFYEQYF	TGTGCCAGCAGCGGGTTTTACGAGCAGTACTTC
many	TRBV28	TRBJ2-5	TRBD2	12	CASAGGRETQYF	TGTGCCAGCGCGGGGGGTAGGGAGACCCAGTACTTC
many	TRBV3-1	TRBJ2-3	-	14	CASSQRLGIDTQYF	TGTGCCAGCAGCCAACGGTTGGGGATAGATACGCAGTATTTT
many	TRBV20-1	TRBJ2-1	TRBD2	16	CSARGPSGGRINEQFF	TGCAGTGCTAGAGGCCCTAGCGGGGGGCGGATCAATGAGCAGTTCTTC
-	TRBV20-1	TRBJ2-1	TRBD2	14	CSARGLAGGSEQFF	TGCAGTGCTAGGGGACTAGCGGGAGGTAGTGAGCAGTTCTTC
many	TRBV12-3/TRBV12-4	TRBJ2-7	TRBD1	16	CASTLGGTGNYYEQYF	TGTGCCAGCACCCTAGGGGGGACAGGGAACTACTACGAGCAGTACTTC
many	TRBV7-2	TRBJ1-6	-	13	CASTSSYNSPLHF	TGTGCCAGCACCTCGTCCTATAATTCACCCCTCCACTTT
once	TRBV4-1	TRBJ2-5	-	15	CASSQDPTAQETQYF	TGCGCCAGCAGCCAAGATCCGACAGCTCAAGAGACCCAGTACTTC
-	TRBV5-1	TRBJ2-6	TRBD1	16	CASTLTGVSGANVLTF	TGCGCCAGCACCCTGACAGGGGTATCGGGGGCCAACGTCCTGACTTTC
-	TRBV6-5	TRBJ2-1	TRBD2	15	CASTVAGSSYNEQFF	TGTGCCAGCACCGTAGCGGGGAGCTCCTACAATGAGCAGTTCTTC
-	TRBV7-9	TRBJ1-1	-	13	CASSEFGNTEAFF	TGTGCCAGCAGCGAGTTCGGGAACACTGAAGCTTTCTTT
many	TRBV9	TRBJ2-1	-	15	CASSVLDRTYNEQFF	TGTGCCAGCAGCGTTTTGGACAGAACTTACAATGAGCAGTTCTTC
-	TRBV29-1	TRBJ2-7	TRBD1	15	CSAHRLGGFYNEQYF	TGCAGCGCCCACCGTTTAGGGGGCTTCTACAATGAGCAGTACTTC
many	TRBV5-1	TRBJ2-7	-	15	CASSGGVAPPYEQYF	TGCGCCAGCAGCGGAGGGGTCGCGCCCCCCTACGAGCAGTACTTC
-	TRBV7-6	TRBJ2-7	TRBD1	15	CASSFSGQGSDEQYF	TGTGCCAGCAGCTTCTCGGGACAGGGGTCGGACGAGCAGTACTTC
-	TRBV3-1	TRBJ1-1	-	14	CASSKTDGNTEAFF	TGTGCCAGCAGCAAAACTGACGGAAACACTGAAGCTTTCTTT
-	TRBV12-3/TRBV12-4	TRBJ1-5	-	15	CASSSYGGSNQPQHF	TGTGCCAGCAGTTCCTATGGGGGGAGCAATCAGCCCCAGCATTTT